A selection of T cell receptor beta chains follows, all from one sample in a study of neoadjuvant nivolumab and ipilimumab in lung cancer. This table comes from immunoSEQ multiplex PCR, and its TCRdb copy is limited to in-frame clones, with some not included. Seen here are more than 6,000 clones, around 76% observed once, and the top ten hold 3.5% to 4.5%. The material sequenced was tumor tissue, taken after neoadjuvant nivolumab, alone or with ipilimumab, at or shortly before surgery. These receptor sequences come from an adult with non-small cell lung cancer. Both conserved end residues are part of each CDR3. A D gene is named only where the DNA matches it firmly. Some rows mark clone size as missing; the rest say once, few, many or name a class of expanded clone.

v_gene	abundance	j_gene	d_gene	CDR3nt	CDR3aa
TRBV29-1	NA	TRBJ1-3	TRBD1	TGCAGCGTTGAAGACGCCAAGCCCGGGACAGGGGACCGGAACACCATATATTTT	CSVEDAKPGTGDRNTIYF
TRBV6-5	NA	TRBJ2-1	NA	TGTGCCAGCAGTTACCACGGAGGGCCCAATGAGCAGTTCTTC	CASSYHGGPNEQFF
TRBV5-4	once	TRBJ2-7	TRBD2	TGTGCCAGCAGCTTGAGTAGCGGGAGCTCCTACGAGCAGTACTTC	CASSLSSGSSYEQYF
TRBV10-3	NA	TRBJ2-3	TRBD2	TGTGCCATCAGTGAGGGACTAGCGCCAGGTACAGATACGCAGTATTTT	CAISEGLAPGTDTQYF
TRBV11-3	NA	TRBJ2-1	NA	TGTGCCAGCAGCTTAGGACAGAGCTCCTACAATGAGCAGTTCTTC	CASSLGQSSYNEQFF
TRBV9	NA	TRBJ2-3	TRBD2	TGTGCCAGCAGCGTACGTAGCGGGAGAGGCACAGATACGCAGTATTTT	CASSVRSGRGTDTQYF
TRBV11-2	NA	TRBJ1-2	NA	TGTGCCAGCAGCTTAGATCCTTTTTCGTCCGGCTACACCTTC	CASSLDPFSSGYTF
TRBV27	NA	TRBJ1-1	TRBD1	TGTGCCAGCAAGGACAGGGCGGCCACTGAAGCTTTCTTT	CASKDRAATEAFF
TRBV29-1	NA	TRBJ2-1	NA	TGCAGCGTTCCCTTCGAGGGGAGGTACAATGAGCAGTTCTTC	CSVPFEGRYNEQFF
TRBV19	once	TRBJ2-3	NA	TGTGCCAGTAGTTATACGGTCTCAGATACGCAGTATTTT	CASSYTVSDTQYF